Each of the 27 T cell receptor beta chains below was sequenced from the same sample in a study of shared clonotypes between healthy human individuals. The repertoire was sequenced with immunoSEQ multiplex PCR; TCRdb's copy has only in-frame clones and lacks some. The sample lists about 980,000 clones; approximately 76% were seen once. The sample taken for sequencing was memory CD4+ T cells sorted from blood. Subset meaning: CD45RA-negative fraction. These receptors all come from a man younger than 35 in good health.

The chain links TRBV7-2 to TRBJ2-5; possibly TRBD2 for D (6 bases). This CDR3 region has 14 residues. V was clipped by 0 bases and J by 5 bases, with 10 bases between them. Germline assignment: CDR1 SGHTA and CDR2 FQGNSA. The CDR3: CASSLASGEETQYF. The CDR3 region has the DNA TGTGCCAGCAGCTTAGCTTCGGGAGAGGAGACCCAGTACTTC. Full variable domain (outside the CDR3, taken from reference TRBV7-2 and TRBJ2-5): GAGVSQSPSNKVTEKGKDVELRCDPISGHTALYWYRQSLGQGLEFLIYFQGNSAPDKSGLPSDRFSAERTGGSVSTLTIQRTQQEDSAVYLCASSLASGEETQYFGPGTRLLVL.

The CDR3 nucleotides are TGCGCCAGCAGCTTGGGGTGGACAGATAACTATGGCTACACCTTC. This encodes CASSLGWTDNYGYTF. This chain connects TRBV5-1 to TRBJ1-2; tentative D call: TRBD1 (6 bases). This CDR3 is 15 amino acids long. Germline lookup yields CDR1 SGHRS and CDR2 YFSETQ. Trimming stripped 0 bases from V and 1 base from J, with 10 bases between.

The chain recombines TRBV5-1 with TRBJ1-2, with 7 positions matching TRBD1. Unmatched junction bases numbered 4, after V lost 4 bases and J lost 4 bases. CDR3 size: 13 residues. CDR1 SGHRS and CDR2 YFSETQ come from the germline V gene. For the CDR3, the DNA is TGCGCCAGCAGCGAGGGACAGACCTATGGCTACACCTTC. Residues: CASSEGQTYGYTF.

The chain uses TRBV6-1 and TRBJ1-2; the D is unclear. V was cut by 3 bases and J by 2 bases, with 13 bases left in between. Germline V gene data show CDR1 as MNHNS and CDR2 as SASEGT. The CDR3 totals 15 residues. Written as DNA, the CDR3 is TGTGCCAGCAGTGATTCTGTAGCCAGAAACTATGGCTACACCTTC. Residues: CASSDSVARNYGYTF.

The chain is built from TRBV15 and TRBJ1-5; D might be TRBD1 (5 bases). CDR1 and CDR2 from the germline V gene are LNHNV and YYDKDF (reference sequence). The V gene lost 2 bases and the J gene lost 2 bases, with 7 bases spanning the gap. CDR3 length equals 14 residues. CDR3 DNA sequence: TGTGCCACCAGCAGACAGGGCGGCAATCAGCCCCAGCATTTT. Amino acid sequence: CATSRQGGNQPQHF.

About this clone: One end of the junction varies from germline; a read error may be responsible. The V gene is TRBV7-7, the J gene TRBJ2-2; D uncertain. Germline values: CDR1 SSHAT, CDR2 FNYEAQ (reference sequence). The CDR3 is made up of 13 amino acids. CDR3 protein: CASSFEETGELFF. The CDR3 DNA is TGTGCTAGCAGCTTCGAGGAGACCGGGGAGCTGTTTTTT.

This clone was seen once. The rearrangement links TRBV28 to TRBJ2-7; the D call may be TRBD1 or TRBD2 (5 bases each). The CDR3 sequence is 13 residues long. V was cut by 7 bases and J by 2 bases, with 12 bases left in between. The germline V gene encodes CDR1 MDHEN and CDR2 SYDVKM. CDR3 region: CASKSGGAYEQYF. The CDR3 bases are TGTGCCAGCAAGAGTGGGGGAGCCTACGAGCAGTACTTC.

The CDR3 bases are TGTGCCAGTCAAGAAACCGGGACAGGCCACTACGAGCAGTACTTC. The encoded protein is CASQETGTGHYEQYF. The chain couples TRBV19 to TRBJ2-7, with 8 bases that match TRBD1. Germline assignment: CDR1 LNHDA and CDR2 SQIVND (reference sequence). This CDR3 contains 15 residues. The V gene end was trimmed by 8 bases and the J gene end by 3 bases; junction bases not matched to a gene: 12.

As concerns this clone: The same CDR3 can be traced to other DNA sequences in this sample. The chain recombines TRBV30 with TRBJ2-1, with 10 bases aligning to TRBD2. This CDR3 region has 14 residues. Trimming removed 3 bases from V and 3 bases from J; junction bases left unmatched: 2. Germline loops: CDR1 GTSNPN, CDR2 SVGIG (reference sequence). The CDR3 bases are TGTGCCTGGAGCCGGACTAGCGGCTACAATGAGCAGTTCTTC. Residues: CAWSRTSGYNEQFF.

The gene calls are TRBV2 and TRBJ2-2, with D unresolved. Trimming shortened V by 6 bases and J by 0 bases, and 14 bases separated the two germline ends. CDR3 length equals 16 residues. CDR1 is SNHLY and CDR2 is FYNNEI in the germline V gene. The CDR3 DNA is TGTGCCAGCAGAGCCCGGACGGTCTCGAACACCGGGGAGCTGTTTTTT. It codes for CASRARTVSNTGELFF.

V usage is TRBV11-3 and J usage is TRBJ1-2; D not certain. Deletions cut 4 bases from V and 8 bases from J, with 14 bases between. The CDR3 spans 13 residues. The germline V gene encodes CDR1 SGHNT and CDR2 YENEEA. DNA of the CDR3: TGTGCCAGCAGCTCTGGTACGGGGAGAGGCTACACCTTC. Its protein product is CASSSGTGRGYTF.

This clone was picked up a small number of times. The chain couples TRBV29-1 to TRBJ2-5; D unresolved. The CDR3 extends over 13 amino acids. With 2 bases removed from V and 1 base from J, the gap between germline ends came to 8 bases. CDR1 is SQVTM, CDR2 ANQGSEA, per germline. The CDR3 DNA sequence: TGCAGCGTTGAAAGCCGCCTCCAAGAGACCCAGTACTTC. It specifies CSVESRLQETQYF. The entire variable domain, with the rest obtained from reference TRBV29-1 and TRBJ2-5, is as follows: SAVISQKPSRDICQRGTSLTIQCQVDSQVTMMFWYRQQPGQSLTLIATANQGSEATYESGFVIDKFPISRPNLTFSTLTVSNMSPEDSSIYLCSVESRLQETQYFGPGTRLLVL.

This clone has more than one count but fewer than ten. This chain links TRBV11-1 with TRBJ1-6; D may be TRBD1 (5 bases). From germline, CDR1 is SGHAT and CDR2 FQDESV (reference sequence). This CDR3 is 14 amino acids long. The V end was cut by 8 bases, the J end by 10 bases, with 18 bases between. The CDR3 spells CASPGGRGGSPLHF. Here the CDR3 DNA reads TGTGCCAGCCCCGGGGGACGCGGGGGATCACCCCTCCACTTT. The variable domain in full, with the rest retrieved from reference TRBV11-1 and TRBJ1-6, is EAEVAQSPRYKITEKSQAVAFWCDPISGHATLYWYRQILGQGPELLVQFQDESVVDDSQLPKDRFSAERLKGVDSTLKIQPAELGDSAMYLCASPGGRGGSPLHFGNGTRLTVT.

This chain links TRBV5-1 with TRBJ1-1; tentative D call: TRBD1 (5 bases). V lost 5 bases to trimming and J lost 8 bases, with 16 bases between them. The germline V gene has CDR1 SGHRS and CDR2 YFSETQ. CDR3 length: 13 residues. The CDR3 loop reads CASSLTGQGEAFF. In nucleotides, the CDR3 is TGCGCCAGCAGTTTAACCGGGCAGGGCGAAGCTTTCTTT. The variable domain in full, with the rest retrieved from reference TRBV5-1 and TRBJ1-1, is KAGVTQTPRYLIKTRGQQVTLSCSPISGHRSVSWYQQTPGQGLQFLFEYFSETQRNKGNFPGRFSGRQFSNSRSEMNVSTLELGDSALYLCASSLTGQGEAFFGQGTRLTVV.

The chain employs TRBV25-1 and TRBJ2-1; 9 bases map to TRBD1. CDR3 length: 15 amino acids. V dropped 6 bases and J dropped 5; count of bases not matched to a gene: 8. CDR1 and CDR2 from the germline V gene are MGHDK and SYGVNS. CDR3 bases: TGTGCCAGCAGCGATCCCCGGACAGGGGACAATGAGCAGTTCTTC. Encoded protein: CASSDPRTGDNEQFF.

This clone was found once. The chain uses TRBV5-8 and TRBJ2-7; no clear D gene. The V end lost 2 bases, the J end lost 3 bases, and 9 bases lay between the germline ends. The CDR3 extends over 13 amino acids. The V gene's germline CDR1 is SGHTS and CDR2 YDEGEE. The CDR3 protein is CASSFSVLYEQYF. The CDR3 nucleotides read TGTGCCAGCAGCTTTTCCGTGCTCTACGAGCAGTACTTC.

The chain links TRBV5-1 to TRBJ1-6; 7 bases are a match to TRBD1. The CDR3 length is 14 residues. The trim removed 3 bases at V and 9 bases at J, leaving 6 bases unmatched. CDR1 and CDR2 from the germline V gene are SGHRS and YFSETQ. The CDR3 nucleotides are TGCGCCAGCAGCTCCGGACAGGCGTTTTCACCCCTCCACTTT. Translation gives CASSSGQAFSPLHF.

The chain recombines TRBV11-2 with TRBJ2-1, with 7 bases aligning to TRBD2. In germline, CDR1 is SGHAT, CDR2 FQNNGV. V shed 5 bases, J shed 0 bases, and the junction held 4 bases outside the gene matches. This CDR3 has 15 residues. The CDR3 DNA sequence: TGTGCCAGCAGCCGAAGCGGGACCTCCTACAATGAGCAGTTCTTC. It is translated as CASSRSGTSYNEQFF.

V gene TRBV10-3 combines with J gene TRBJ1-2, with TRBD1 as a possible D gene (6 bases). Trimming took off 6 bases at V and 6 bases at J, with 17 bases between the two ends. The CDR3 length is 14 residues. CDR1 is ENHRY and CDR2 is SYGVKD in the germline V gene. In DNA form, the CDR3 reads TGTGCCATCAGAGGGGGGGGCCAGTCGGATGGCTACACCTTC. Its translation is CAIRGGGQSDGYTF.

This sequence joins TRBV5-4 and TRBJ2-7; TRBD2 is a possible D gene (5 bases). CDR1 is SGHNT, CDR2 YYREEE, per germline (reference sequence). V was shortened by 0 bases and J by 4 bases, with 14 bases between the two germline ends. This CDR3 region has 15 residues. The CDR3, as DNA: TGTGCCAGCAGCTTGGCCGGGGAGTATCAGTACGAGCAGTACTTC. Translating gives CASSLAGEYQYEQYF.

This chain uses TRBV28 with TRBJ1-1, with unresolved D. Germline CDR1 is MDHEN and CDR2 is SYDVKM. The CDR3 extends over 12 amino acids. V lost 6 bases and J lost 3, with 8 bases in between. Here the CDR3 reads CASSAQDTEAFF. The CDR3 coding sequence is TGTGCCAGCAGCGCTCAGGACACTGAAGCTTTCTTT.

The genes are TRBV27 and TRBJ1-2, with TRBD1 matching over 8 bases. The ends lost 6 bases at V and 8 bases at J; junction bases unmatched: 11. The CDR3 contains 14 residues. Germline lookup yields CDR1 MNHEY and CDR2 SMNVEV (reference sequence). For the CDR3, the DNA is TGTGCCAGCAGCCCGACAGGGGTAACGGGGGGCTACACCTTC. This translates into CASSPTGVTGGYTF.

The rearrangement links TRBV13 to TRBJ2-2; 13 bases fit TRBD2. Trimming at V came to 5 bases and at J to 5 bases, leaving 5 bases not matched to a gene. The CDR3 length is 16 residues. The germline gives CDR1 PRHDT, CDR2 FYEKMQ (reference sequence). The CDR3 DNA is TGTGCCAGCAGCCGTCAACTAGCGGGAGGGACCGGGGAGCTGTTTTTT. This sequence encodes CASSRQLAGGTGELFF.

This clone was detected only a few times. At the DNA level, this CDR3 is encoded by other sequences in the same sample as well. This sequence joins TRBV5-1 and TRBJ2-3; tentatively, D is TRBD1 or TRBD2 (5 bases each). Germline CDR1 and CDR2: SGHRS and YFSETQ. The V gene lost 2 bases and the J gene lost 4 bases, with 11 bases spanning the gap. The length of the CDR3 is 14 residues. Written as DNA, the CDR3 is TGCGCCAGCAGCTTAGGGACCCCGTCAGATACGCAGTATTTT. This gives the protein CASSLGTPSDTQYF.

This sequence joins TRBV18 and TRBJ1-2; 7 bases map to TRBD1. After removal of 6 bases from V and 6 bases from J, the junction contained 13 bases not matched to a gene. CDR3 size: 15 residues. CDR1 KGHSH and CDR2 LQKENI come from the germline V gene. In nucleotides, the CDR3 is TGTGCCAGCTCTAGATCGACAGGGACTCTTAATGGCTACACCTTC. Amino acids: CASSRSTGTLNGYTF.

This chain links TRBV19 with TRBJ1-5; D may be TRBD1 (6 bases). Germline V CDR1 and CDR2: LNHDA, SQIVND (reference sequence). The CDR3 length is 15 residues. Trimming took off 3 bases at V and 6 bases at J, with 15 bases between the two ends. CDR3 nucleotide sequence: TGTGCCAGTAGTATGTCGGGGGCTTGGGTTCAGCCCCAGCATTTT. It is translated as CASSMSGAWVQPQHF.

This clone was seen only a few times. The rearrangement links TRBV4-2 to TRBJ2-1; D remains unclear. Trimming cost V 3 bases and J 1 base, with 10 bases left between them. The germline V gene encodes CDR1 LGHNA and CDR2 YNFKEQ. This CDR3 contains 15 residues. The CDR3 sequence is CASSQNFVSYNEQFF. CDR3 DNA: TGTGCCAGCAGCCAGAATTTCGTTTCCTACAATGAGCAGTTCTTC.